This T cell receptor (beta chain) came from a study of cytomegalovirus exposure and HLA in healthy donors. Amplification used 60 Vbeta primers and 13 Jbeta primers. Assay used: immunoSEQ multiplex PCR; TCRdb lists only in-frame clones, some missing. This table has about 80,000 clones, approximately 60% appearing once. Germline V gene lookup returns CDR1 SNHLY and CDR2 FYNNEI. This CDR3 contains 15 residues. V lost 0 bases and J 4 bases, leaving 9 bases between the germline ends. Specimen: PBMCs. The source of this sequence is a male donor in good health and CMV-seropositive. The chain couples TRBV2 to TRBJ1-4; D is possibly TRBD1 (5 bases). The CDR3, as DNA: TGTGCCAGCAGTGAAGCTGGACACGTTAATGAAAAACTGTTTTTT. It codes for CASSEAGHVNEKLFF.